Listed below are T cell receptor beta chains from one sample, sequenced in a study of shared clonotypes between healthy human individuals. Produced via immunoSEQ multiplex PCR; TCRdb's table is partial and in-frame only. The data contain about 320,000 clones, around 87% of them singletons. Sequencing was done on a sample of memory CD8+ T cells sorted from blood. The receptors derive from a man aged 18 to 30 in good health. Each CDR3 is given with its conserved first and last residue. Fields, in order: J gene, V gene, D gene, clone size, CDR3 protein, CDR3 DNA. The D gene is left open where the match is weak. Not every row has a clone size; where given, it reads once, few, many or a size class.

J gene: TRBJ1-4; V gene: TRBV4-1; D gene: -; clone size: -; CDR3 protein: CASRDFRGARTNEKLFF; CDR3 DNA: TGCGCCAGCAGGGACTTCAGGGGTGCAAGAACTAATGAAAAACTGTTTTTT
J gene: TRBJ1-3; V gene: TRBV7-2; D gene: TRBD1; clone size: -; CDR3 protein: CASSLMTGGSGNTIYF; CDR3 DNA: TGTGCCAGCAGCTTAATGACAGGGGGTTCTGGAAACACCATATATTTT
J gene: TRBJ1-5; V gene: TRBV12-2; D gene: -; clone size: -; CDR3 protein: CASTLRGPCRGNSNQPQHF; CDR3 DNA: TGTGCAAGCACTCTCCGAGGCCCGTGTAGAGGGAATAGCAATCAGCCCCAGCATTTT
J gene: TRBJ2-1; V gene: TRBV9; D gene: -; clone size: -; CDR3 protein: CASSVAVGTPYNEQFF; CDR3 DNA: TGTGCCAGCAGCGTAGCGGTGGGGACACCGTACAATGAGCAGTTCTTC
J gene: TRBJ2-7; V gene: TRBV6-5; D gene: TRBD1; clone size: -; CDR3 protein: CASSYSGRDSYEQYF; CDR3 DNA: TGTGCCAGCAGTTACTCCGGAAGGGACAGCTACGAGCAGTACTTC
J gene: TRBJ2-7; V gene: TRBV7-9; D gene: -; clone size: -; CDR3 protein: CASSSWTGISYEQYF; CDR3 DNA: TGTGCCAGCAGCTCCTGGACGGGGATCTCCTACGAGCAGTACTTC
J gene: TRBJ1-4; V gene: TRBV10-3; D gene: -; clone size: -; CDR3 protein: CAVGKLFF; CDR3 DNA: TGTGCGGTGGGAAAACTGTTTTTT
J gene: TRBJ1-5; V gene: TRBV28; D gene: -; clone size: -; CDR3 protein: CASTPTPVYSNQPQHF; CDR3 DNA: TGTGCCAGCACCCCGACACCGGTATATAGCAATCAGCCCCAGCATTTT
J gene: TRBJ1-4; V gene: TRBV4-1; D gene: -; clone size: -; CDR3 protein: CASSQDWGAPNEKLFF; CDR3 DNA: TGCGCCAGCAGCCAAGATTGGGGCGCCCCTAATGAAAAACTGTTTTTT
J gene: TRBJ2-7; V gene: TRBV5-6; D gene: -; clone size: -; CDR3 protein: CASSFGGSAYEQYF; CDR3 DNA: TGTGCCAGCAGCTTTGGGGGTTCAGCCTACGAGCAGTACTTC
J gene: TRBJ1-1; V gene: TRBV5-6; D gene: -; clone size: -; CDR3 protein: CASSSPRGENTEAFF; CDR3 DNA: TGTGCCAGCAGCTCTCCTCGGGGTGAGAACACTGAAGCTTTCTTT
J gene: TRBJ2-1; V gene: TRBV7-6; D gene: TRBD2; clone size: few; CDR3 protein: CASSFPLAGGNNEQFF; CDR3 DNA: TGTGCCAGCAGCTTCCCACTAGCGGGAGGGAACAATGAGCAGTTCTTC
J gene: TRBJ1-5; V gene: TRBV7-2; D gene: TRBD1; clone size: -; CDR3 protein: CASSSERQGNQPQHF; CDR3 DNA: TGTGCCAGCAGCTCCGAGCGACAGGGAAATCAGCCCCAGCATTTT
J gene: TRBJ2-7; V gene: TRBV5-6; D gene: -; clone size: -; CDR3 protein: CASSQEGHFREYEQYF; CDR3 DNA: TGTGCCAGCAGCCAAGAAGGACACTTCAGGGAGTACGAGCAGTACTTC
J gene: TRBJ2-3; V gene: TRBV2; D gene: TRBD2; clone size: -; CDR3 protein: CATRLAGDTQYF; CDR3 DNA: TGTGCCACCAGACTAGCGGGAGATACGCAGTATTTT
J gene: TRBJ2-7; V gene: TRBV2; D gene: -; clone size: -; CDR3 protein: CASIGGRQYF; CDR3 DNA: TGTGCCAGCATAGGGGGTAGGCAGTACTTC
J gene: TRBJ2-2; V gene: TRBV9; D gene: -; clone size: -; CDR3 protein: CASSGVGRTYNTGELFF; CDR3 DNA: TGTGCCAGCAGCGGAGTAGGGCGGACATATAACACCGGGGAGCTGTTTTTT
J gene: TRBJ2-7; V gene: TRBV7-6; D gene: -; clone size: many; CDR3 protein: CASSLKIWGHEQYF; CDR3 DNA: TGTGCCAGCAGCTTAAAGATATGGGGTCACGAGCAGTACTTC
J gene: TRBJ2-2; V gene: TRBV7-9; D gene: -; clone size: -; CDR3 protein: CASSLPLATNTGELFF; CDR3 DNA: TGTGCCAGCAGCTTACCCCTAGCGACGAACACCGGGGAGCTGTTTTTT